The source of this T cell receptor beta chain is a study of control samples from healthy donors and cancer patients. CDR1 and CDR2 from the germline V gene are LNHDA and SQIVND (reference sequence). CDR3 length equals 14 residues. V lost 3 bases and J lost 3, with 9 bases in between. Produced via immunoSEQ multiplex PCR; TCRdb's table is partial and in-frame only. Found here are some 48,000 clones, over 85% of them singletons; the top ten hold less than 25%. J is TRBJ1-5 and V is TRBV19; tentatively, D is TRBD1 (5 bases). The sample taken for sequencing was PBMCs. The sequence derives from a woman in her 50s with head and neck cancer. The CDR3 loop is CASSIGTANQPQHF. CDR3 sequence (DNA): TGTGCCAGTAGTATCGGGACCGCCAATCAGCCCCAGCATTTT.